This TCR beta chain was recovered during a study of T cell changes during pregnancy in multiple sclerosis. V was pared by 0 bases and J by 3 bases, with 9 bases between. The germline CDR1 and CDR2 sequences are SGHRS and YFSETQ. CDR3 length equals 14 residues. TCRdb's table, derived via immunoSEQ multiplex PCR, lists solely in-frame clones and lacks some. The sample lists 55,000 to 70,000 clones, roughly 89% occurring once. The chain recombines TRBV5-1 with TRBJ1-1; no firm D call. Sample: peripheral blood, taken in the third trimester of pregnancy. This TCR came from a female donor in good health, enrolled as a control in a pregnancy study. CDR3 coding DNA: TGCGCCAGCAGCTTGGCCGCCCCGGACACTGAAGCTTTCTTT. Translated: CASSLAAPDTEAFF.